A selection of T cell receptor beta chains follows, all from one sample in a study of T cells in Graves' hyperthyroidism and ophthalmopathy. One entry per CDR3 protein results from TCRdb running MiXCR on the multiplex PCR reads. The table includes approximately 620,000 distinct CDR3 sequences, 15% to 20% detected once. The sample taken for sequencing was blood. The receptors were gathered from a woman between 40 and 55 years old with Graves' ophthalmopathy. Each CDR3 is given with its conserved first and last residue. A D gene is named only where the DNA matches it firmly. Part of the rows lack a size; the others show once, few, many or a class for expanded clones.

clone_size: NA
v_call: TRBV20-1
d_call: NA
j_call: TRBJ1-4
cdr3_aa: CSAISGTSPRGEKLFF
cdr3_nt: TGCAGTGCTATCTCCGGGACAAGCCCCCGGGGAGAAAAACTGTTTTTT

clone_size: few
v_call: TRBV28
d_call: TRBD1
j_call: TRBJ2-7
cdr3_aa: CASSSRDRGTYEQYF
cdr3_nt: TGTGCCAGCAGTTCCCGGGACAGGGGGACCTACGAGCAGTACTTC

clone_size: many
v_call: TRBV18
d_call: NA
j_call: TRBJ2-1
cdr3_aa: CASSSGQIYNEQFF
cdr3_nt: TGTGCCAGCTCAAGCGGGCAAATCTACAATGAGCAGTTCTTC

clone_size: many
v_call: TRBV28
d_call: TRBD2
j_call: TRBJ2-7
cdr3_aa: CASSGGSGYEQYF
cdr3_nt: TGTGCCAGCAGCGGAGGTAGCGGGTACGAGCAGTACTTC

clone_size: NA
v_call: TRBV19
d_call: NA
j_call: TRBJ2-1
cdr3_aa: CASTPGLSQNLFF
cdr3_nt: TGTGCCAGTACTCCGGGACTGTCCCAAAATTTGTTCTTC

clone_size: few
v_call: TRBV6-1
d_call: TRBD1
j_call: TRBJ2-7
cdr3_aa: CASRGMGQYEQYF
cdr3_nt: TGTGCCAGCAGAGGGATGGGACAGTACGAGCAGTACTTC

clone_size: many
v_call: TRBV19
d_call: NA
j_call: TRBJ1-5
cdr3_aa: CASSYGNQPQHF
cdr3_nt: TGTGCCAGCAGTTACGGAAATCAGCCCCAGCATTTT

clone_size: NA
v_call: TRBV19
d_call: NA
j_call: TRBJ1-1
cdr3_aa: CASSIRWGDTEAFF
cdr3_nt: TGTGCCAGTAGTATAAGATGGGGTGACACTGAAGCTTTCTTT

clone_size: few
v_call: TRBV2
d_call: TRBD1
j_call: TRBJ1-5
cdr3_aa: CASSLGPGTDNQPQHF
cdr3_nt: TGTGCCAGCAGTTTAGGCCCGGGGACAGATAATCAGCCCCAGCATTTT

clone_size: many
v_call: TRBV6-1
d_call: TRBD2
j_call: TRBJ2-1
cdr3_aa: CASTDGLADYNEQFF
cdr3_nt: TGTGCCAGCACCGACGGACTAGCGGACTACAATGAGCAGTTCTTC

clone_size: NA
v_call: TRBV5-6
d_call: NA
j_call: TRBJ2-5
cdr3_aa: CASSQTLVGTQYF
cdr3_nt: TGTGCCAGCAGTCAGACACTCGTCGGGACCCAGTACTTC

clone_size: NA
v_call: TRBV9
d_call: TRBD1
j_call: TRBJ2-1
cdr3_aa: CASSATGTGALNEQFF
cdr3_nt: TGTGCCAGCAGCGCGACCGGGACAGGTGCCCTCAATGAGCAGTTCTTC

clone_size: once
v_call: TRBV18
d_call: TRBD1
j_call: TRBJ1-4
cdr3_aa: CASSRRTGVGEKLFF
cdr3_nt: TGTGCCAGCTCACGGAGGACAGGGGTCGGGGAAAAACTGTTTTTT

clone_size: many
v_call: TRBV20-1
d_call: NA
j_call: TRBJ1-1
cdr3_aa: CSVIRSGGLEAFF
cdr3_nt: TGCAGTGTCATCCGATCTGGGGGCCTTGAAGCTTTCTTT

clone_size: NA
v_call: TRBV6-1
d_call: NA
j_call: TRBJ1-1
cdr3_aa: CASRQQGGNTEAFF
cdr3_nt: TGTGCCAGCAGGCAACAGGGCGGGAACACTGAAGCTTTCTTT

clone_size: many
v_call: TRBV18
d_call: NA
j_call: TRBJ2-3
cdr3_aa: CASSPTAARDTQYF
cdr3_nt: TGTGCCAGCTCACCAACAGCAGCCCGAGATACGCAGTATTTT

clone_size: NA
v_call: TRBV5-1
d_call: NA
j_call: TRBJ2-5
cdr3_aa: CASSLDGSEETQYF
cdr3_nt: TGCGCCAGCAGCTTGGACGGATCGGAAGAGACCCAGTACTTC

clone_size: NA
v_call: TRBV20-1
d_call: NA
j_call: TRBJ1-3
cdr3_aa: CSARSRTGRNTIYF
cdr3_nt: TGCAGTGCTAGAAGTCGAACAGGGCGAAACACCATATATTTT

clone_size: many
v_call: TRBV20-1
d_call: NA
j_call: TRBJ1-1
cdr3_aa: CSAGGAHSGKAFF
cdr3_nt: TGCAGTGCTGGGGGGGCTCACTCGGGAAAAGCTTTCTTT

clone_size: NA
v_call: TRBV10-2
d_call: NA
j_call: TRBJ2-3
cdr3_aa: CASSEPAQSTDTQYF
cdr3_nt: TGCGCCAGCAGTGAGCCGGCTCAGTCCACAGATACGCAGTATTTT

clone_size: many
v_call: TRBV12-3/TRBV12-4
d_call: NA
j_call: TRBJ1-1
cdr3_aa: CASTRTGKNTEAFF
cdr3_nt: TGTGCCAGCACCAGGACGGGAAAGAACACTGAAGCTTTCTTT

clone_size: NA
v_call: TRBV4-1
d_call: NA
j_call: TRBJ2-1
cdr3_aa: CASSQDSLARNHNEQFF
cdr3_nt: TGCGCCAGCAGCCAAGATTCCCTAGCCCGTAACCACAATGAGCAGTTCTTC

clone_size: many
v_call: TRBV20-1
d_call: NA
j_call: TRBJ2-7
cdr3_aa: CSARDWGSYSYEQYF
cdr3_nt: TGCAGTGCTAGAGATTGGGGCAGCTACTCCTACGAGCAGTACTTC

clone_size: many
v_call: TRBV30
d_call: NA
j_call: TRBJ1-1
cdr3_aa: CAWRGQSYTEAFF
cdr3_nt: TGTGCCTGGAGAGGACAGTCGTACACTGAAGCTTTCTTT

clone_size: many
v_call: TRBV30
d_call: TRBD2
j_call: TRBJ2-3
cdr3_aa: CAWSEGLAGRDTQYF
cdr3_nt: TGTGCCTGGAGTGAGGGACTAGCGGGGAGAGATACGCAGTATTTT

clone_size: few
v_call: TRBV15
d_call: NA
j_call: TRBJ2-5
cdr3_aa: CATSGSGTRVLETQYF
cdr3_nt: TGTGCCACCAGCGGCTCCGGGACAAGGGTCCTGGAGACCCAGTACTTC

clone_size: NA
v_call: TRBV12-3/TRBV12-4
d_call: NA
j_call: TRBJ1-3
cdr3_aa: CASSLDRSGNTIYF
cdr3_nt: TGTGCCAGCAGTCTAGACAGGTCTGGAAACACCATATATTTT

clone_size: few
v_call: TRBV27
d_call: TRBD1
j_call: TRBJ1-2
cdr3_aa: CASSPVPGQLTYGYTF
cdr3_nt: TGTGCCAGCAGTCCAGTCCCGGGACAGCTTACCTATGGCTACACCTTC

clone_size: many
v_call: TRBV18
d_call: NA
j_call: TRBJ2-1
cdr3_aa: CASSLGRRDSYNEQFF
cdr3_nt: TGTGCCAGCTCTCTCGGCAGACGTGACTCCTACAATGAGCAGTTCTTC

clone_size: many
v_call: TRBV2
d_call: TRBD1
j_call: TRBJ2-7
cdr3_aa: CASSEHLGQGYEQYF
cdr3_nt: TGTGCCAGCAGTGAACACTTAGGACAGGGCTACGAGCAGTACTTC

clone_size: NA
v_call: TRBV29-1
d_call: NA
j_call: TRBJ1-1
cdr3_aa: CSARGPGGVITEAFF
cdr3_nt: TGCAGCGCTCGCGGACCAGGAGGGGTTATCACTGAAGCTTTCTTT

clone_size: many
v_call: TRBV20-1
d_call: NA
j_call: TRBJ2-7
cdr3_aa: CSVPDLSYEQYF
cdr3_nt: TGCAGTGTCCCTGACCTGTCCTACGAGCAGTACTTC

clone_size: many
v_call: TRBV12-3/TRBV12-4
d_call: NA
j_call: TRBJ2-5
cdr3_aa: CASSDALLGTQYF
cdr3_nt: TGTGCCAGCAGCGACGCCCTCCTGGGGACCCAGTACTTC

clone_size: few
v_call: TRBV6-6
d_call: NA
j_call: TRBJ1-5
cdr3_aa: CASSPGESQPQHF
cdr3_nt: TGTGCCAGCAGTCCAGGGGAGAGTCAGCCCCAGCATTTT